This is a list of T cell receptor beta chains from one sample in a study of graft-versus-host responses after intestinal transplantation. Profiling relied on immunoSEQ multiplex PCR, and the TCRdb table lists in-frame clones only, not all of them. Altogether about 21,000 clones are present, 85% to 90% being singletons, with the ten largest covering about 5.1%. The starting material was PBMCs, obtained roughly 64 days after intestinal transplantation. These receptors were obtained from a human patient who received an intestinal transplant, so some T cells may come from the graft donor. CDR3s include the opening cysteine and the closing phenylalanine or tryptophan. A D gene is named only where the DNA matches it firmly. Rows may omit the clone size; those that give it use once, few, many or a size class.

D	size	V	J	length	DNA	CDR3
NA	NA	TRBV11-3	TRBJ2-3	12	TGTGCCAGCAGCTTAGACACAGATACGCAGTATTTT	CASSLDTDTQYF
NA	NA	TRBV7-9	TRBJ1-5	17	TGTGCCAGCAGCCCCACTCTGCCAGGCTATAGCAATCAGCCCCAGCATTTT	CASSPTLPGYSNQPQHF
NA	NA	TRBV6-6	TRBJ1-1	13	TGTGCCAGCAGTTTCAAGGAAATGAGTGAAGCTTTCTTT	CASSFKEMSEAFF
NA	NA	TRBV2	TRBJ2-1	15	TGTGCCAGCAGATCGCTCCTGACGACAGACAATGAGCAGTTCTTC	CASRSLLTTDNEQFF
NA	NA	TRBV5-6	TRBJ1-1	13	TGTGCCAGCAGTTTCACAGGGCAAGCAGAAGCTTTCTTT	CASSFTGQAEAFF
NA	NA	TRBV27	TRBJ2-7	16	TGTGCCAGCAGTGCCATACAGGGCCCCAGCTCCTACGAGCAGTACTTC	CASSAIQGPSSYEQYF
NA	once	TRBV12-1	TRBJ1-2	15	TGTGCCAGCAGCTTTGTACGGGGGGAGAACTATGGCTACACCTTC	CASSFVRGENYGYTF
NA	NA	TRBV13	TRBJ2-3	12	TGTGCCAGCAGCTTGCAGGCTAACCCCATGTATTTT	CASSLQANPMYF
NA	NA	TRBV4-3	TRBJ1-2	14	TGCGCCAGCAGCCAGGACCGGTCTAACTATGGCTACACCTTC	CASSQDRSNYGYTF
NA	NA	TRBV30	TRBJ2-2	13	TGTGCCTGGAGTCTCTGGGGCACCGGGGAGCTGTTTTTT	CAWSLWGTGELFF
NA	NA	TRBV15	TRBJ2-1	13	TGTGCCACCAGCAGAGATCAGGACAATGAGCAGTTCTTC	CATSRDQDNEQFF
NA	once	TRBV7-9	TRBJ1-3	15	TGTGCCAGCAGCCTCGGGAGGGCAGGCGGAAACACCATATATTTT	CASSLGRAGGNTIYF
TRBD1	NA	TRBV7-9	TRBJ1-2	19	TGTGCCAGCAGCTCACTTAGACAGGGGCTCCTTCTGTTCAACTATGGCTACACCTTC	CASSSLRQGLLLFNYGYTF
TRBD1	NA	TRBV19	TRBJ2-2	14	TGTGCCAGTAGTGACTACAGGGGGAGCGGGGAGCTGTTTTTT	CASSDYRGSGELFF
NA	NA	TRBV5-8	TRBJ1-1	13	TGTGCCAGCAGCTTACAGGGTTGGACTGAAGCTTTCTTT	CASSLQGWTEAFF
NA	NA	TRBV11-2	TRBJ2-7	15	TGTGCCAGCAGCTTAGGCTGGGGACCATCCTACGAGCAGTACTTC	CASSLGWGPSYEQYF
NA	NA	TRBV6-4	TRBJ2-2	15	TGTGCCAGCAGTGAACGGGGGCCCGGCACCGGGGAGCTGTTTTTT	CASSERGPGTGELFF
NA	NA	TRBV21-1	TRBJ2-7	14	TGTGCCAGCAGCCGAGGGACAGCCCACTACGAGCAGTACTTC	CASSRGTAHYEQYF
TRBD1	NA	TRBV18	TRBJ1-4	14	TGTGCCAGCTCACCAGGACAGGGCTACGAAAAACTGTTTTTT	CASSPGQGYEKLFF
NA	NA	TRBV6-4	TRBJ2-3	14	TGTGCCAGCAGTGACGGGGGGAGCACAGATACGCAGTATTTT	CASSDGGSTDTQYF
NA	NA	TRBV1	TRBJ1-2	17	TGCACCAGCAGTTCAAGGTGTTTGTGGCGAAAGACCTATGGCTACACCTTC	CTSSSRCLWRKTYGYTF
NA	NA	TRBV29-1	TRBJ1-4	15	TGCAGCGTTGGTTTTGAGGGGGAAACTAATGAAAAACTGTTTTTT	CSVGFEGETNEKLFF
NA	NA	TRBV7-6	TRBJ2-5	13	TGTGCCAGCAGCTTACGACAGCAAGAGACCCAGTACTTC	CASSLRQQETQYF
TRBD2	NA	TRBV6-6	TRBJ2-1	16	TGTGCCAGCAGTCCCCTAGCGGGGGAAGGCTACAATGAGCAGTTCTTC	CASSPLAGEGYNEQFF
NA	NA	TRBV15	TRBJ2-7	15	TGTGCCACCAGCAGAGATGCCGAGGGTGGATACGAGCAGTACTTC	CATSRDAEGGYEQYF
NA	NA	TRBV27	TRBJ2-3	14	TGTGCCAGCTTGGGTAAGGGGAGCACAGATACGCAGTATTTT	CASLGKGSTDTQYF
NA	once	TRBV27	TRBJ2-5	14	TGTGCCAGCAGTTTAGGGTACCCACAAGAGACCCAGTACTTC	CASSLGYPQETQYF
NA	NA	TRBV7-9	TRBJ2-7	13	TGTGCCAGCAGCTTAGCAAATTTTTACGAGCAGTACTTC	CASSLANFYEQYF
TRBD1	NA	TRBV7-2	TRBJ1-2	15	TGTGCCAGCAGCTCCTACAGGGGAGCTAACTATGGCTACACCTTC	CASSSYRGANYGYTF
NA	NA	TRBV6-1	TRBJ2-7	13	TGTGCCAGCAGTGGGCCGGGTCGCTACGAGCAGTACTTC	CASSGPGRYEQYF
TRBD1	NA	TRBV7-9	TRBJ1-1	15	TGTGCCAGCAGCCAACTGGGACAGACGAACACTGAAGCTTTCTTT	CASSQLGQTNTEAFF
NA	NA	TRBV11-2	TRBJ1-2	13	TGTGCCAGCAGCTTAGGACCGATCTATGGCTACACCTTC	CASSLGPIYGYTF
NA	once	TRBV14	TRBJ2-7	14	TGTGCCAGCAGCCAAGTGGGGGGGCCCTACGAGCAGTACTTC	CASSQVGGPYEQYF
NA	NA	TRBV13	TRBJ2-7	14	TGTGCCAGCAGCGCCCCCCCCCATTGGGGAGAGCAGTACTTC	CASSAPPHWGEQYF
TRBD1	NA	TRBV27	TRBJ1-1	15	TGTGCCAGCAGTTTATCGACAGGGGGGAACACTGAAGCTTTCTTT	CASSLSTGGNTEAFF
TRBD1	few	TRBV4-3	TRBJ1-1	16	TGCGCCAGCAGCCAATTACGGACAGGGTATTACACTGAAGCTTTCTTT	CASSQLRTGYYTEAFF
NA	NA	TRBV12-5	TRBJ2-7	12	TGTGCTAGTGGTCACCTCGGGGCCGAGCAGTACTTC	CASGHLGAEQYF
TRBD2	NA	TRBV9	TRBJ2-3	18	TGTGCCAGCAGCGTAGAGGGAGCGGGGGGGCCGGGCACAGATACGCAGTATTTT	CASSVEGAGGPGTDTQYF
NA	NA	TRBV11-3	TRBJ1-3	17	TGTGCCAGCAGCTCAGCACAGGGTCACCGCTCTGGAAACACCATATATTTT	CASSSAQGHRSGNTIYF
NA	NA	TRBV5-6	TRBJ2-7	14	TGTGCCAGCAGACCTGAGACGGCGGCCTACGAGCAGTACTTC	CASRPETAAYEQYF
TRBD2	once	TRBV5-1	TRBJ2-1	15	TGCGCCAGCAGCTTTGGTCTAGCGGTCCACAATGAGCAGTTCTTC	CASSFGLAVHNEQFF
TRBD1	NA	TRBV7-9	TRBJ1-1	15	TGTGCCAGCAGCTTGCGGGACAGGGGTAACACTGAAGCTTTCTTT	CASSLRDRGNTEAFF
NA	NA	TRBV2	TRBJ1-5	15	TGTGCCAGCAGTGAAGAAGGAGTTAGCAATCAGCCCCAGCATTTT	CASSEEGVSNQPQHF
NA	NA	TRBV19	TRBJ1-4	16	TGTGCCAGTAGTTCGGGGATCTCCCAACTAAGTGAAAAACTGTTTTTT	CASSSGISQLSEKLFF
NA	NA	TRBV30	TRBJ2-6	16	TGTGCCTGGAGTTTTACTGGCGTCTCTGGGGCCAACGTCCTGACTTTC	CAWSFTGVSGANVLTF
NA	NA	TRBV6-1	TRBJ2-1	13	TGTGCCAGCAGTGAAGCCGGGGAGAATGAGCAGTTCTTC	CASSEAGENEQFF
TRBD1	NA	TRBV4-3	TRBJ1-1	14	TGCGCCAGCAGCCAAGATTGGACAGGGGGTGAAGCTTTCTTT	CASSQDWTGGEAFF
NA	NA	TRBV15	TRBJ2-7	14	TGTGCCACCAGCAGCGGACTGTCATCCTACGAGCAGTACTTC	CATSSGLSSYEQYF
NA	NA	TRBV7-2	TRBJ1-6	15	TGTGCCAGCAGCTTAGACAGGGCCCTAAATTCACCCCTCCACTTT	CASSLDRALNSPLHF
TRBD1	NA	TRBV2	TRBJ1-4	14	TGTGCCAGCAGGAGGACAGGGGGAAATGAAAAACTGTTTTTT	CASRRTGGNEKLFF
NA	NA	TRBV7-2	TRBJ1-1	13	TGTGCCAGCAGCTCCCGGGAGGGCACTGAAGCTTTCTTT	CASSSREGTEAFF
NA	NA	TRBV5-4	TRBJ1-6	14	TGTGCCAGCAGCCTAAGAGGAGATAATTCACCCCTCCACTTT	CASSLRGDNSPLHF
TRBD1	NA	TRBV5-1	TRBJ2-7	15	TGCGCCAGCAGCCCCGGGACAGGTTCCTCCTACGAGCAGTACTTC	CASSPGTGSSYEQYF
TRBD1	NA	TRBV7-2	TRBJ1-4	16	TGTGCCAGCAGCCATAGGGTGGGACAGAAGAATGAAAAACTGTTTTTT	CASSHRVGQKNEKLFF